These T cell receptor beta chains were read from a single sample in a study of blood T cell repertoires in COVID-19. Sequenced by immunoSEQ multiplex PCR; TCRdb stores in-frame clones only, minus some. The sample yields around 170,000 clones, over 65% seen once. Sequenced material: peripheral blood. The receptor source for this set is an elderly woman with acute or convalescent COVID-19. The CDR3 runs from the conserved cysteine through the conserved F or W. The D gene is left open where the match is weak. Where a row states a size, it is once, few, many or the class of an expanded clone; other rows omit it.

CDR3 protein: CASRRAGENEQFF
CDR3 DNA: TGTGCCAGCAGACGAGCGGGAGAAAATGAGCAGTTCTTC
D gene: TRBD2
J gene: TRBJ2-1
clone size: few
V gene: TRBV3-1/TRBV3-2

CDR3 protein: CASSPVWGGTEAFF
CDR3 DNA: TGTGCCAGCAGCCCGGTCTGGGGGGGGACTGAAGCTTTCTTT
D gene: .
J gene: TRBJ1-1
clone size: .
V gene: TRBV7-9

CDR3 protein: CASSAGRWDDEQYF
CDR3 DNA: TGTGCCAGCAGCGCCGGGAGATGGGACGACGAGCAGTACTTC
D gene: .
J gene: TRBJ2-7
clone size: .
V gene: TRBV11-3

CDR3 protein: CASSPGTRLASGTQYF
CDR3 DNA: TGTGCCAGTAGTCCGGGGACAAGGCTAGCATCTGGGACCCAGTACTTC
D gene: .
J gene: TRBJ2-5
clone size: .
V gene: TRBV19

CDR3 protein: CASSEDLAAFYEQYF
CDR3 DNA: TGTGCCAGCAGTGAAGATCTAGCGGCATTCTACGAGCAGTACTTC
D gene: TRBD2
J gene: TRBJ2-7
clone size: few
V gene: TRBV2

CDR3 protein: CASSTRSGTGVETQYF
CDR3 DNA: TGTGCCAGTAGTACACGTTCCGGGACAGGGGTCGAGACCCAGTACTTC
D gene: TRBD1
J gene: TRBJ2-5
clone size: .
V gene: TRBV19

CDR3 protein: CASSQAAAISGANVLTF
CDR3 DNA: TGCGCCAGCAGCCAAGCAGCGGCAATCTCTGGGGCCAACGTCCTGACTTTC
D gene: .
J gene: TRBJ2-6
clone size: .
V gene: TRBV4-3

CDR3 protein: CASSLGGGDNEQFF
CDR3 DNA: TGTGCCAGCAGCTTGGGGGGCGGGGACAATGAGCAGTTCTTC
D gene: .
J gene: TRBJ2-1
clone size: .
V gene: TRBV5-4

CDR3 protein: CASSLSHQAGETQYF
CDR3 DNA: TGTGCCAGCAGCTTATCCCACCAGGCGGGGGAGACCCAGTACTTC
D gene: .
J gene: TRBJ2-5
clone size: .
V gene: TRBV7-6

CDR3 protein: CASSQGVRAHEQYF
CDR3 DNA: TGTGCCAGCAGTCAGGGTGTCAGGGCCCACGAGCAGTACTTC
D gene: .
J gene: TRBJ2-7
clone size: once
V gene: TRBV28

CDR3 protein: CASGAVNQPQHF
CDR3 DNA: TGTGCCAGCGGGGCAGTCAATCAGCCCCAGCATTTT
D gene: .
J gene: TRBJ1-5
clone size: .
V gene: TRBV5-4

CDR3 protein: CASSPTGVGGYTF
CDR3 DNA: TGTGCCAGCAGTCCAACAGGGGTGGGGGGCTACACCTTC
D gene: TRBD1
J gene: TRBJ1-2
clone size: few
V gene: TRBV27

CDR3 protein: CASSLTGGPGANVLTF
CDR3 DNA: TGTGCCAGCAGTTTAACAGGGGGCCCTGGGGCCAACGTCCTGACTTTC
D gene: TRBD1
J gene: TRBJ2-6
clone size: .
V gene: TRBV27

CDR3 protein: CASSPAGGVGPYEQYF
CDR3 DNA: TGTGCCAGCAGCCCCGCCGGGGGAGTCGGGCCCTACGAGCAGTACTTC
D gene: .
J gene: TRBJ2-7
clone size: few
V gene: TRBV5-4

CDR3 protein: CASSERTSGYNEQFF
CDR3 DNA: TGTGCCAGCAGCGAACGGACTAGCGGGTACAATGAGCAGTTCTTC
D gene: TRBD2
J gene: TRBJ2-1
clone size: .
V gene: TRBV11-2

CDR3 protein: CASTPGDLLEQYF
CDR3 DNA: TGCGCCAGCACCCCGGGGGACCTTTTGGAGCAGTACTTC
D gene: .
J gene: TRBJ2-7
clone size: .
V gene: TRBV5-1

CDR3 protein: CASSPGTGGLGYNSPLHF
CDR3 DNA: TGTGCCAGCAGCCCGGGGACAGGGGGCCTCGGTTATAATTCACCCCTCCACTTT
D gene: TRBD1
J gene: TRBJ1-6
clone size: .
V gene: TRBV3-1/TRBV3-2

CDR3 protein: CASSLLASSTDTQYF
CDR3 DNA: TGTGCCAGCAGCTTACTAGCGTCTAGCACAGATACGCAGTATTTT
D gene: .
J gene: TRBJ2-3
clone size: .
V gene: TRBV7-2

CDR3 protein: CASSQPSRTGEDTQYF
CDR3 DNA: TGTGCCAGCAGCCAACCGAGCAGGACAGGGGAGGATACGCAGTATTTT
D gene: TRBD1
J gene: TRBJ2-3
clone size: .
V gene: TRBV4-2

CDR3 protein: CASSPEGGTYNEQFF
CDR3 DNA: TGTGCCAGCAGCCCGGAGGGGGGGACCTACAATGAGCAGTTCTTC
D gene: .
J gene: TRBJ2-1
clone size: once
V gene: TRBV6-4

CDR3 protein: CASSPTQGRLSNQPQHF
CDR3 DNA: TGTGCCAGCTCACCAACGCAGGGAAGGCTCAGCAATCAGCCCCAGCATTTT
D gene: .
J gene: TRBJ1-5
clone size: .
V gene: TRBV18

CDR3 protein: CASSERYGTAFGEQYF
CDR3 DNA: TGTGCCAGCAGTGAAAGGTATGGGACAGCCTTTGGTGAGCAGTACTTC
D gene: TRBD1
J gene: TRBJ2-7
clone size: .
V gene: TRBV6-1

CDR3 protein: CASTSEANTEAFF
CDR3 DNA: TGTGCCAGCACGTCGGAGGCGAACACTGAAGCTTTCTTT
D gene: .
J gene: TRBJ1-1
clone size: .
V gene: TRBV2

CDR3 protein: CATSDSDRGETQYF
CDR3 DNA: TGTGCCACCAGTGATAGCGACAGGGGAGAGACCCAGTACTTC
D gene: TRBD1
J gene: TRBJ2-5
clone size: .
V gene: TRBV24-1

CDR3 protein: CASSLDLWGHQPQHF
CDR3 DNA: TGTGCCAGCAGCTTAGATCTTTGGGGCCATCAGCCCCAGCATTTT
D gene: .
J gene: TRBJ1-5
clone size: once
V gene: TRBV7-8

CDR3 protein: CASSPGGGGQNIQYF
CDR3 DNA: TGTGCCAGCAGCCCAGGCGGCGGGGGACAAAACATTCAGTACTTC
D gene: TRBD2
J gene: TRBJ2-4
clone size: .
V gene: TRBV7-9